Below are 28 T cell receptor beta chains sequenced from a single sample in a study of cytomegalovirus exposure and HLA in healthy donors. The study ran its PCR with 60 Vbeta and 13 Jbeta primers. Here immunoSEQ multiplex PCR was the method, and the copy in TCRdb shows in-frame clones only, minus some. Of 90,000 to 130,000 clones in the sample, just over 75% were seen once. Sequenced: PBMCs. These receptors were collected from a young man in good health and CMV-seropositive.

J is TRBJ1-4 and V is TRBV28; D call uncertain. Trimming cost V 2 bases and J 4 bases, with 5 bases left between them. Germline V lookup: CDR1 MDHEN, CDR2 SYDVKM. CDR3 length: 13 amino acids. CDR3 sequence reads: CASSLRGNEKLFF. DNA of the CDR3: TGTGCCAGCAGTTTACGGGGTAATGAAAAACTGTTTTTT.

This chain links TRBV5-5 with TRBJ2-7, with D perhaps matching TRBD2 (5 bases). Trimming took off 4 bases at V and 6 bases at J, with 17 bases between the two ends. The CDR3 extends over 14 amino acids. CDR1 is SGHKS, CDR2 YYEKEE, per germline (reference sequence). The CDR3 sequence is CASSREPGEGEQYF. The CDR3 region has the DNA TGTGCCAGCAGCCGAGAGCCCGGGGAAGGCGAGCAGTACTTC.

The J gene is TRBJ2-7, the V gene TRBV28; TRBD1 is a possible D gene (7 bases). Trimming stripped 1 base from V and 6 bases from J, with 13 bases between. The CDR3 is 14 amino acids. Germline V gene sequence: CDR1 MDHEN, CDR2 SYDVKM. In DNA, the CDR3 is TGTGCCAGCAGTTTATACCCAGGGGGAGGCGAGCAGTACTTC. Amino acid sequence: CASSLYPGGGEQYF.

This clone was seen only once. The rearrangement joins TRBV6-5 to TRBJ2-7; possible D gene TRBD1, 8 bases. This CDR3 is built from 14 residues. Germline V gives CDR1 MNHEY, CDR2 SVGAGI. V lost 2 bases and J 7 bases, leaving 15 bases between the germline ends. CDR3 nucleotide sequence: TGTGCCAGCAGTTACGCACAGGGGGGGAAAGAGCAGTACTTC. It codes for CASSYAQGGKEQYF.

The genes are TRBV28 and TRBJ1-5; 8 bases line up with TRBD1. The CDR3 runs 16 residues. CDR1 MDHEN and CDR2 SYDVKM come from the germline V gene. V trimming: 7 bases; J trimming: 3 bases; junction bases outside the gene matches: 11. The CDR3 DNA follows: TGTGCCAGCACCGACCATGACAGGGGATACAATCAGCCCCAGCATTTT. This sequence encodes CASTDHDRGYNQPQHF.

The chain is built from TRBV5-5 and TRBJ2-7; D possibly corresponds to TRBD1 (7 bases). The CDR3 spans 14 residues. The germline gives CDR1 SGHKS, CDR2 YYEKEE (reference sequence). V was pared by 4 bases and J by 1 base, with 12 bases between. The CDR3 nucleotides are TGTGCCAGCAGCCCGGCAGGGGGGTCCTACGAGCAGTACTTC. It translates to CASSPAGGSYEQYF. Supplemented by reference TRBV5-5 and TRBJ2-7, the full variable domain reads DAGVTQSPTHLIKTRGQQVTLRCSPISGHKSVSWYQQVLGQGPQFIFQYYEKEERGRGNFPDRFSARQFPNYSSELNVNALLLGDSALYLCASSPAGGSYEQYFGPGTRLTVT.

The rearrangement uses TRBV6-6 and TRBJ2-2, with 8 bases that match TRBD1. In germline, CDR1 is MNHNY, CDR2 SVGAGI (reference sequence). V gave up 0 bases and J gave up 5 bases; unmatched junction bases: 5. The CDR3 consists of 16 residues. As DNA, the CDR3 is TGTGCCAGCAGTTACTCCGAAGACAGGGGTACCGGGGAGCTGTTTTTT. It codes for CASSYSEDRGTGELFF.

The genes are TRBV4-1 and TRBJ1-2, with 9 positions matching TRBD1. CDR3 length: 16 amino acids. V trimming: 3 bases; J trimming: 0 bases; junction bases outside the gene matches: 5. CDR1 and CDR2 from the germline V gene are MGHRA and YSYEKL. The CDR3 spells CASSQGGTGPNYGYTF. The CDR3 bases are TGCGCCAGCAGCCAGGGCGGGACAGGGCCTAACTATGGCTACACCTTC.

CDR3 bases: TGTGCCAGCAGTTTCATCCAAGCTCCGGGAAACACCATATATTTT. Translation gives CASSFIQAPGNTIYF. The chain employs TRBV28 and TRBJ1-3, with D unresolved. CDR1 and CDR2 from the germline V gene are MDHEN and SYDVKM. V lost 3 bases, J lost 4 bases, and 13 bases lay in between. The CDR3 runs 15 residues.

The rearrangement joins TRBV4-3 to TRBJ1-2; D ambiguous. V lost 0 bases and J lost 1, with 12 bases in between. The V gene's germline CDR1 is LGHNA and CDR2 YSLEER. The length of the CDR3 is 16 residues. Here the CDR3 DNA reads TGCGCCAGCAGCCAAGATAAGGCGGGGTTTAACTATGGCTACACCTTC. This translates into CASSQDKAGFNYGYTF.

The V gene is TRBV6-5, the J gene TRBJ2-7; 10 positions match TRBD1. This CDR3 has 13 residues. Germline V CDR1 and CDR2: MNHEY, SVGAGI. Trimming cost V 6 bases and J 5 bases; bases outside gene matches: 4. The CDR3 loop reads CASRTGGRDEQYF. The CDR3 nucleotides are TGTGCCAGCAGGACAGGGGGCCGGGACGAGCAGTACTTC.

The rearrangement links TRBV5-5 to TRBJ1-2; the D gene is possibly TRBD1 (6 bases). Trimming removed 3 bases at V and 7 bases at J, with 13 bases between. The CDR3 consists of 13 residues. Germline values: CDR1 SGHKS, CDR2 YYEKEE (reference sequence). The CDR3 reads CASSYPGVFGYTF. CDR3 bases: TGTGCCAGCAGCTACCCAGGGGTATTTGGCTACACCTTC.

This clone turned up a few times. This chain uses TRBV21-1 with TRBJ2-3; the D call TRBD2 from the table was never checked on the DNA. TRBV21-1 is listed as a pseudogene. The CDR3 consists of 18 residues. CDR3 region: CASSKGAGSGGVTDTQYF. For the CDR3, the DNA is TGTGCCAGCAGCAAGGGGGCTGGGAGCGGGGGGGTAACAGATACGCAGTATTTT.

The chain uses TRBV19 and TRBJ2-7, with D unclear. This CDR3 has 14 residues. V was shortened by 4 bases and J by 0 bases, with 10 bases between the two germline ends. Germline CDR1 and CDR2: LNHDA and SQIVND (reference sequence). The CDR3 DNA reads as TGTGCCAGTAGTACTAGTACCAGCTCCTACGAGCAGTACTTC. Its protein is CASSTSTSSYEQYF.

The V gene is TRBV19, the J gene TRBJ1-3, with D hard to call. This CDR3 contains 13 residues. Trimming cost V 8 bases and J 3 bases, with 11 bases left between them. The germline V gene has CDR1 LNHDA and CDR2 SQIVND (reference sequence). CDR3 sequence (DNA): TGTGCCAGTGGCCAGGCGCTTGGAAACACCATATATTTT. Its translation is CASGQALGNTIYF.

This clone has a handful of counts. J is TRBJ2-7 and V is TRBV7-9; 9 nucleotides agree with TRBD2. CDR1 and CDR2 (germline): SEHNR, FQNEAQ (reference sequence). Trimming at V came to 1 base and at J to 7 bases, leaving 8 bases not matched to a gene. The length of the CDR3 is 15 residues. The CDR3 spells CASSLEGLAPLEQYF. CDR3 sequence (DNA): TGTGCCAGCAGCTTAGAGGGACTAGCACCCTTAGAGCAGTACTTC.

The CDR3 protein is CAWNLPASGGELFF. The CDR3 DNA reads as TGTGCCTGGAACCTACCGGCGTCGGGCGGGGAGCTGTTTTTT. V gene TRBV30 combines with J gene TRBJ2-2, with no clear D. The CDR3 covers 14 residues. V lost 4 bases, J lost 7 bases, and 16 bases lay in between. Germline V CDR1 and CDR2: GTSNPN, SVGIG (reference sequence).

The chain is built from TRBV21-1 and TRBJ2-4; TRBD2 is the table's D call, not checked against the DNA. TRBV21-1 is shown as a pseudogene. The CDR3 is made up of 19 amino acids. This CDR3 is CASSKVTSGGAGAKNIQYF. The CDR3 nucleotides read TGTGCCAGCAGCAAAGTGACTAGCGGGGGGGCGGGTGCCAAAAACATTCAGTACTTC.

The chain employs TRBV7-6 and TRBJ2-7; possibly TRBD2 for D (7 bases). V shed 1 base and J shed 6 bases, with 16 bases lying between them. Germline CDR1 reads SGHVS; CDR2 reads FNYEAQ. CDR3 length: 15 residues. This chain's CDR3 is CASSLGRGAGAEQYF. The DNA for the CDR3 is TGTGCCAGCAGCTTAGGACGGGGGGCCGGGGCCGAGCAGTACTTC.

The chain has TRBV13 and TRBJ1-2; D remains unclear. Trimming pared 1 base from V and 1 base from J, leaving 10 bases between. The CDR3 is 15 residues long. Germline lookup yields CDR1 PRHDT and CDR2 FYEKMQ (reference sequence). CDR3 protein: CASSLDPRINYGYTF. In DNA form, the CDR3 reads TGTGCCAGCAGCTTAGACCCGCGGATTAACTATGGCTACACCTTC.

This chain connects TRBV7-6 to TRBJ1-6, with 8 nucleotides matching TRBD1. Germline V lookup: CDR1 SGHVS, CDR2 FNYEAQ. V gave up 4 bases and J gave up 11 bases; unmatched junction bases: 7. The CDR3 covers 14 residues. CDR3 bases: TGTGCCAGCAGCTCCGGACAGGGCGTAGCACCCCTCCACTTT. It specifies CASSSGQGVAPLHF.

The chain links TRBV11-2 to TRBJ2-7; TRBD1 matches at 7 bases. V lost 4 bases and J lost 1; bases outside the gene matches: 4. The CDR3 is 14 amino acids. The germline CDR1 and CDR2 sequences are SGHAT and FQNNGV. The CDR3 loop is CASSSRQGSYEQYF. In DNA, the CDR3 is TGTGCCAGCAGCTCTCGACAGGGTTCCTACGAGCAGTACTTC.

The V and J genes are TRBV13 and TRBJ1-2, with a possible D match to TRBD1 (6 bases). CDR1 PRHDT and CDR2 FYEKMQ come from the germline V gene (reference sequence). CDR3 length: 16 residues. V was pared by 6 bases and J by 6 bases, with 23 bases between. CDR3 bases: TGTGCCAGCAGTCTAGTAAAGGGGGACGCGAGGGATGGCTACACCTTC. It is translated as CASSLVKGDARDGYTF. Full variable domain (rest looked up from reference TRBV13 and TRBJ1-2): AAGVIQSPRHLIKEKRETATLKCYPIPRHDTVYWYQQGPGQDPQFLISFYEKMQSDKGSIPDRFSAQQFSDYHSELNMSSLELGDSALYFCASSLVKGDARDGYTFGSGTRLTVV.

On this clone: This is likely a read error, given that the CDR3 carries no conserved phenylalanine or tryptophan at its end. The DNA is left out, because the CDR3 cannot be placed on it with certainty; the CDR3 is given as TCRdb lists it. This chain joins TRBV30 and TRBJ2-2; TRBD1, the D gene given by the table, was not confirmed from the DNA. Per the germline V gene, CDR1 is GTSNPN and CDR2 is SVGIG (reference sequence). The CDR3 has 10 amino acids, counting both end residues. The CDR3 loop reads CAWTHLGQTV.

V gene TRBV7-2 combines with J gene TRBJ1-1, with D unclear. Trimming left V 2 bases short and J 2 bases short, with 12 bases between. The CDR3 totals 15 residues. Germline V lookup: CDR1 SGHTA, CDR2 FQGNSA. This chain's CDR3 is CASSLRIRVNTEAFF. For the CDR3, the DNA is TGTGCCAGCAGCTTAAGGATTCGGGTTAACACTGAAGCTTTCTTT.

This sequence joins TRBV14 and TRBJ1-2; 7 nucleotides match TRBD1. CDR1 is SGHDN, CDR2 FVKESK, per germline. V was pared by 4 bases and J by 2 bases, with 4 bases of the junction left unmatched. This CDR3 contains 14 residues. CDR3 amino acids: CASSPSTGNYGYTF. In nucleotides, the CDR3 is TGTGCCAGCAGCCCGTCGACAGGGAACTATGGCTACACCTTC.

The chain links TRBV7-6 to TRBJ2-3; 7 bases fit TRBD1. Germline V lookup: CDR1 SGHVS, CDR2 FNYEAQ. The CDR3 has 15 residues. Trimming took 2 bases from V and 3 from J; bases not matched to a gene: 5. CDR3 sequence reads: CASSLQGVITDTQYF. For the CDR3, the DNA is TGTGCCAGCAGCTTACAGGGGGTTATTACAGATACGCAGTATTTT.

V is TRBV7-2 and J is TRBJ2-5; the D gene is possibly TRBD2 (6 bases). Trimming shortened V by 5 bases and J by 4 bases, and 14 bases separated the two germline ends. The CDR3 has 14 amino acids. Germline V lookup: CDR1 SGHTA, CDR2 FQGNSA. The CDR3, as DNA: TGTGCCAGCAGCCCCGCCGGACTATTAGAGACCCAGTACTTC. Residues: CASSPAGLLETQYF.